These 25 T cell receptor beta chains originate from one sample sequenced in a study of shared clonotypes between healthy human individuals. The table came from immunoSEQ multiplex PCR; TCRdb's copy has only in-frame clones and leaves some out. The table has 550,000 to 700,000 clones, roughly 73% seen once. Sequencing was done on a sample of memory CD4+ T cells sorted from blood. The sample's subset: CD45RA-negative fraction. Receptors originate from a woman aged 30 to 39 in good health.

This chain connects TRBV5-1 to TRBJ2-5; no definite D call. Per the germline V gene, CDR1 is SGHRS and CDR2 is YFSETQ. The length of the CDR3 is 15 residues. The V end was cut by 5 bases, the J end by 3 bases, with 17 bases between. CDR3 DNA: TGCGCCAGCAGGAACGGTCCCCAGGTAGAAGAGACCCAGTACTTC. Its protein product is CASRNGPQVEETQYF.

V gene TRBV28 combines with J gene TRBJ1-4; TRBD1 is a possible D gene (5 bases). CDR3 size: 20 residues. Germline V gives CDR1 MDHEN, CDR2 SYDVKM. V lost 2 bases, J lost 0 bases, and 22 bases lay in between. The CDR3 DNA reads TGTGCCAGCAGTTTAGTTGGGCCGAGAGGGGCATCTGCAACTAATGAAAAACTGTTTTTT. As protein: CASSLVGPRGASATNEKLFF.

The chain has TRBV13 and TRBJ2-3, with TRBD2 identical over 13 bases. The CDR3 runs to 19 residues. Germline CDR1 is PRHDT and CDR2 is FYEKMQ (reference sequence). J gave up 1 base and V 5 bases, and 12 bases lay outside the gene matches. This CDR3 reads CASSTLTRTSGGRTDTQYF. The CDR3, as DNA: TGTGCCAGCAGCACATTAACGAGGACTAGCGGGGGACGCACAGATACGCAGTATTTT.

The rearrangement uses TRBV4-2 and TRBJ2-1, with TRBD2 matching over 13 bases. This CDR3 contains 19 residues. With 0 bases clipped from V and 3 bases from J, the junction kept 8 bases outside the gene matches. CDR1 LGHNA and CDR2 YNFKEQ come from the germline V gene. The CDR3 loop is CASSQDWGGLAGSYNEQFF. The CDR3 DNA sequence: TGTGCCAGCAGCCAAGATTGGGGGGGACTAGCGGGAAGCTACAATGAGCAGTTCTTC.

CDR3 region: CASRRDSTNYGYTF. The CDR3 DNA sequence: TGTGCCAGCAGACGGGACAGCACAAACTATGGCTACACCTTC. V gene TRBV2 combines with J gene TRBJ1-2, with 7 bases lining up with TRBD1. Germline CDR1 and CDR2: SNHLY and FYNNEI. The V and J ends lost 6 bases and 2 bases, in that order; junction bases with no gene match: 6. The CDR3 loop spans 14 amino acids.

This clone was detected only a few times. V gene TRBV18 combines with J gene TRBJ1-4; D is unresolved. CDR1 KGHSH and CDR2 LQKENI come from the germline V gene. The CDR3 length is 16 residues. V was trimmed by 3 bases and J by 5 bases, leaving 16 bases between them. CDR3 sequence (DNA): TGTGCCAGCTCACCGACCGCGGCGGCGATGAATGAAAAACTGTTTTTT. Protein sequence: CASSPTAAAMNEKLFF.

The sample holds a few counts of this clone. The CDR3 coding sequence is TGCGCCAGCAGCCAAGCCTCGGATCTGAATGAGCAGTTCTTC. Protein sequence: CASSQASDLNEQFF. The rearrangement uses TRBV4-1 and TRBJ2-1; no clear D. Germline values: CDR1 MGHRA, CDR2 YSYEKL. This CDR3 is 14 amino acids long. The V and J ends lost 1 base and 7 bases respectively, with 11 bases between them.

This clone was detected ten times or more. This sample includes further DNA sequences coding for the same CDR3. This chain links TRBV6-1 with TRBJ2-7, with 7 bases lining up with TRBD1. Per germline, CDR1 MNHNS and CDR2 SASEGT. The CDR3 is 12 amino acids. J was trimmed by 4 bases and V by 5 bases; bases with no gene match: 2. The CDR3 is CASSPGGYEQYF. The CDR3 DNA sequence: TGTGCCAGCAGTCCAGGGGGATACGAGCAGTACTTC.

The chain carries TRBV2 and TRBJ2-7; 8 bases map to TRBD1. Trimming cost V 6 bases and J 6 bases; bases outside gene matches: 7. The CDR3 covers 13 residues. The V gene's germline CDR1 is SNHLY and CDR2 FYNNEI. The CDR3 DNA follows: TGTGCCAGCAGAGCAACAGGGGGGAGCGAGCAGTACTTC. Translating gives CASRATGGSEQYF.

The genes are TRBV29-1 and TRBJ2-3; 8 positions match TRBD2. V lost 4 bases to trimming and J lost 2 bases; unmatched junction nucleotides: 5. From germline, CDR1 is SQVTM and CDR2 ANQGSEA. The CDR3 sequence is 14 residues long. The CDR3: CSVGKTSVTDTQYF. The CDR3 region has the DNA TGCAGCGTTGGAAAGACTAGCGTCACAGATACGCAGTATTTT.

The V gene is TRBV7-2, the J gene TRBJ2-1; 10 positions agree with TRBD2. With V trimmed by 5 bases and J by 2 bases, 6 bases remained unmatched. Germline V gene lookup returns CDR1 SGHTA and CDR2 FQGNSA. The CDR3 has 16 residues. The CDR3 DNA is TGTGCCAGCAGCCGGAGCGGGAGGGCCACCTACAATGAGCAGTTCTTC. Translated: CASSRSGRATYNEQFF.

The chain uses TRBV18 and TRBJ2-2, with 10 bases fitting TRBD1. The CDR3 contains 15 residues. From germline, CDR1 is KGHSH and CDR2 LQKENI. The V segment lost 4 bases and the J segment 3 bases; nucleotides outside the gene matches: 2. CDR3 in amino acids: CASSRDRGYTGELFF. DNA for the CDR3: TGTGCCAGCTCACGGGACAGGGGTTACACCGGGGAGCTGTTTTTT.

CDR3 in amino acids: CASSQGGDGNTIYF. DNA for the CDR3: TGTGCCAGCAGCCAAGGAGGGGACGGAAACACCATATATTTT. The rearrangement uses TRBV4-2 and TRBJ1-3, with a weak D call TRBD1 (5 bases). CDR1 is LGHNA and CDR2 is YNFKEQ in the germline V gene. The CDR3 runs to 14 residues. V was clipped by 1 base and J by 4 bases, with 8 bases between them.

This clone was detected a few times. In DNA form, the CDR3 reads TGTGCCAGCAGTGACTTCAGGACAGGGAAAGTAGAAGCTTTCTTT. It encodes CASSDFRTGKVEAFF. The V call is TRBV2, the J call TRBJ1-1; 8 bases are shared with TRBD1. The CDR3 is 15 amino acids. CDR1 is SNHLY and CDR2 is FYNNEI in the germline V gene. Trimming at V came to 3 bases and at J to 8 bases, leaving 11 bases not matched to a gene. The whole variable domain, remainder taken from reference TRBV2 and TRBJ1-1, is EPEVTQTPSHQVTQMGQEVILRCVPISNHLYFYWYRQILGQKVEFLVSFYNNEISEKSEIFDDQFSVERPDGSNFTLKIRSTKLEDSAMYFCASSDFRTGKVEAFFGQGTRLTVV.

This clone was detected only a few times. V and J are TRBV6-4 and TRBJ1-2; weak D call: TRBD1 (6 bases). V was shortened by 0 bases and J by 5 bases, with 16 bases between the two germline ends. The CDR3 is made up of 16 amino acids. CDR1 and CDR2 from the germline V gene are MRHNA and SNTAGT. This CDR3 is CASSDSGQPGTYGYTF. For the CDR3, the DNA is TGTGCCAGCAGTGACTCAGGACAGCCGGGAACTTATGGCTACACCTTC.

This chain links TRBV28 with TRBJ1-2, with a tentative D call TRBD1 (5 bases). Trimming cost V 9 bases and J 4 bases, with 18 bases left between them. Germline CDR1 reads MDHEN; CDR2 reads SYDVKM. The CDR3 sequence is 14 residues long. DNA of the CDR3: TGTGCCAGTACTACGCTATCCGGGGGCTATGGCTACACCTTC. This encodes CASTTLSGGYGYTF.

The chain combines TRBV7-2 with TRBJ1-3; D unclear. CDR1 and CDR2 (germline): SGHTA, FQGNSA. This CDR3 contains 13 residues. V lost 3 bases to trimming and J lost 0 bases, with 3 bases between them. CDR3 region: CASSFFSGNTIYF. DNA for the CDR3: TGTGCCAGCAGCTTCTTCTCTGGAAACACCATATATTTT.

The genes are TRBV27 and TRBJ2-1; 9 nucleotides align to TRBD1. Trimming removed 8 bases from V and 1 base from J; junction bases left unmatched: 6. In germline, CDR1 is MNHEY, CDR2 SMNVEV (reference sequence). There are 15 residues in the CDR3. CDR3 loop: CASGGQGTSYNEQFF. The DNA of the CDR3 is TGTGCCAGCGGCGGACAGGGGACATCCTACAATGAGCAGTTCTTC.

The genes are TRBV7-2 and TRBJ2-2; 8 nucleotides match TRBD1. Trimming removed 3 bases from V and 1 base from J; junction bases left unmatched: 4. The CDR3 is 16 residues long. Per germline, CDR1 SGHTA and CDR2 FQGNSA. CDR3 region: CASSFQGTGNTGELFF. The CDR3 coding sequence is TGTGCCAGCAGCTTTCAGGGGACAGGGAACACCGGGGAGCTGTTTTTT.

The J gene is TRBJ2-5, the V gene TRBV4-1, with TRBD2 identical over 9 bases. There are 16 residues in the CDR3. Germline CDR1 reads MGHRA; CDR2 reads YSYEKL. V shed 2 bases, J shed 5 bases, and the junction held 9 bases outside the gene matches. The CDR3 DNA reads TGCGCCAGCAGCCAACGCTTAGCGGGAGCGGAGGAGACCCAGTACTTC. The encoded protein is CASSQRLAGAEETQYF.

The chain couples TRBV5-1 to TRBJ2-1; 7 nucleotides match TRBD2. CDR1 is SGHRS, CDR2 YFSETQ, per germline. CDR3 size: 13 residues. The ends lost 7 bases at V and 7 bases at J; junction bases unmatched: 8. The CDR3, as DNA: TGCGCCAGCGGGAGCGGGATTGGGAATGAGCAGTTCTTC. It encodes CASGSGIGNEQFF.

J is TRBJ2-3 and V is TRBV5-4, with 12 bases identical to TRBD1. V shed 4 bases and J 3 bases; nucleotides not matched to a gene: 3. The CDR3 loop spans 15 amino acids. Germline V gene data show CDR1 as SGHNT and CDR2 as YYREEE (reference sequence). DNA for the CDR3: TGTGCCAGCAGCCCGGGACAGGGGGCGACAGATACGCAGTATTTT. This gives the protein CASSPGQGATDTQYF.

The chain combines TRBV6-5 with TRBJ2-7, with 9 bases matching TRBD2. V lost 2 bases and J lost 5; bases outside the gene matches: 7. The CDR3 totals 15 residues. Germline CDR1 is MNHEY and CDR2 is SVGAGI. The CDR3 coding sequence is TGTGCCAGCAGTTACGGTGCTAGCGGGACGAACGAGCAGTACTTC. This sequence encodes CASSYGASGTNEQYF.

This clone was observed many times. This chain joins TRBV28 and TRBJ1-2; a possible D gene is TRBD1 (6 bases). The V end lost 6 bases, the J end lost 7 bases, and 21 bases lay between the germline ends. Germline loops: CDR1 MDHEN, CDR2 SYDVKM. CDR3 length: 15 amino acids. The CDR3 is CASSPTILEGGGYTF. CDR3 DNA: TGTGCCAGCAGCCCAACCATACTCGAGGGGGGTGGCTACACCTTC.

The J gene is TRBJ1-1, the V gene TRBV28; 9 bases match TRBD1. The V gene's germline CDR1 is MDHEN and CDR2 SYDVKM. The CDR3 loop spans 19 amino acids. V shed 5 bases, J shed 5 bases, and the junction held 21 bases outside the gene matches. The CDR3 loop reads CASSPHPGQGMRGGTEAFF. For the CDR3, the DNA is TGTGCCAGCAGTCCACACCCAGGACAGGGGATGAGGGGTGGGACTGAAGCTTTCTTT.